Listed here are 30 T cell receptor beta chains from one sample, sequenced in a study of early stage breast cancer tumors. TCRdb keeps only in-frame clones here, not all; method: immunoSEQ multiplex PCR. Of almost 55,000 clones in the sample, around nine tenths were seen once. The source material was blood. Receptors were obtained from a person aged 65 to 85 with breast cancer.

The CDR3 region is CASSRDRLDSGNTIYF. CDR3 bases: TGTGCCAGTAGTCGGGACAGGCTCGACTCTGGAAACACCATATATTTT. The chain combines TRBV19 with TRBJ1-3, with TRBD1 matching 8 bases. This CDR3 has 16 residues. The V segment lost 5 bases and the J segment 0 bases; nucleotides outside the gene matches: 6. Germline CDR1 LNHDA, CDR2 SQIVND (reference sequence).

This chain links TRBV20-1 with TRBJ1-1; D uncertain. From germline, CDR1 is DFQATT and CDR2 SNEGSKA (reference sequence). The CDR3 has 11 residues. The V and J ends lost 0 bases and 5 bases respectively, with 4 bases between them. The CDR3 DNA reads TGCAGTGCTAGAGATGAGACTGAAGCTTTCTTT. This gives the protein CSARDETEAFF.

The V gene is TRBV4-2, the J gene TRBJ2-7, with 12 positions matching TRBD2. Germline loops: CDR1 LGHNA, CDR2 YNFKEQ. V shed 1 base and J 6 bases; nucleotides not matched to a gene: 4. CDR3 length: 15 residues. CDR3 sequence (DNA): TGTGCCAGCAGCCAAGCTAGCGGGAGGGCGGTCGAGCAGTACTTC. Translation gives CASSQASGRAVEQYF.

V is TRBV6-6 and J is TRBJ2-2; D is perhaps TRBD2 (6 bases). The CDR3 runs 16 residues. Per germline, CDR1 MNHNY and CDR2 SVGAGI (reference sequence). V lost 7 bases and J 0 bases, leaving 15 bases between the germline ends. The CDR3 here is CASNPAGRPNTGELFF. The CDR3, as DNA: TGTGCCAGCAACCCGGCGGGGAGGCCGAACACCGGGGAGCTGTTTTTT.

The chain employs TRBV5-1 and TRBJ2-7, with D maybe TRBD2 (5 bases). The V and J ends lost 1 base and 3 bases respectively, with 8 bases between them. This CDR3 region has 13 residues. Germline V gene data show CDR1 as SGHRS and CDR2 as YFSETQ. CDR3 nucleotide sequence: TGCGCCAGCAGCTTGCAAGCGGACTACGAGCAGTACTTC. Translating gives CASSLQADYEQYF.

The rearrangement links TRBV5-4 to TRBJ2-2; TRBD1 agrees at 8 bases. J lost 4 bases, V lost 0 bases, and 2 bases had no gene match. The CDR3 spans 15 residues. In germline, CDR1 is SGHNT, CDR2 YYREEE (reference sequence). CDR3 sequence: CASSLGQGATGELFF. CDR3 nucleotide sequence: TGTGCCAGCAGCTTGGGGCAGGGGGCCACCGGGGAGCTGTTTTTT.

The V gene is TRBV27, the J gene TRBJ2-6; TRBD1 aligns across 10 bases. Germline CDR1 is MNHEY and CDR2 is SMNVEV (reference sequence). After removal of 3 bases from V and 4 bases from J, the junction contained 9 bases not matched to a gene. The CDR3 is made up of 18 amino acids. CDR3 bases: TGTGCCAGCAGTTTGTTAGGGACAGGGGTTACGGGGGCCAACGTCCTGACTTTC. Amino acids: CASSLLGTGVTGANVLTF.

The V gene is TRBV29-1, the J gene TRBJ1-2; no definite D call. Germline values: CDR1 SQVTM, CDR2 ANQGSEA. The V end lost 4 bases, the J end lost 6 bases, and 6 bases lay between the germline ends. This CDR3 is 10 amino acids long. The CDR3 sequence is CSVGRDGYTF. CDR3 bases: TGCAGCGTTGGACGGGATGGCTACACCTTC.

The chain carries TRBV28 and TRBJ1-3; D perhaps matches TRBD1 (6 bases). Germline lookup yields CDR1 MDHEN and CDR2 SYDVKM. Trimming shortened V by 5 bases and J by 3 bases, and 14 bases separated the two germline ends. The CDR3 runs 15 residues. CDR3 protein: CASSEATGSGNTIYF. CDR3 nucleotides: TGTGCCAGCAGTGAGGCGACAGGCAGTGGAAACACCATATATTTT.

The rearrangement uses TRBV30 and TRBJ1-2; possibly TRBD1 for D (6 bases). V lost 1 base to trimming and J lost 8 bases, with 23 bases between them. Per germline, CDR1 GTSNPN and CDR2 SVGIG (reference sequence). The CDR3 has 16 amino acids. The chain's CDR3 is CAWSGQAPGISGGYTF. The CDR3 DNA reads TGTGCCTGGAGTGGACAGGCTCCGGGAATTTCGGGGGGCTACACCTTC.

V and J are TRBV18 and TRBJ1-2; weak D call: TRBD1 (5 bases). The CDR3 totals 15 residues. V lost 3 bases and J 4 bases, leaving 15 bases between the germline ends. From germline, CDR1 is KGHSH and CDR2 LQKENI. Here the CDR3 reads CASSPRAGIGYGYTF. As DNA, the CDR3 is TGTGCCAGCTCACCCCGGGCAGGGATCGGCTATGGCTACACCTTC. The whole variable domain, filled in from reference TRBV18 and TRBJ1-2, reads NAGVMQNPRHLVRRRGQEARLRCSPMKGHSHVYWYRQLPEEGLKFMVYLQKENIIDESGMPKERFSAEFPKEGPSILRIQQVVRGDSAAYFCASSPRAGIGYGYTFGSGTRLTVV.

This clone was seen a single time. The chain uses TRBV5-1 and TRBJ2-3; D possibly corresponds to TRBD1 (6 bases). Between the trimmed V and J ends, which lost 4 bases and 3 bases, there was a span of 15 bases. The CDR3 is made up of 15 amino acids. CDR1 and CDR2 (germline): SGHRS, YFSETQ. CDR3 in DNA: TGCGCCAGCAGCCCACCTGGGACACGAACAGATACGCAGTATTTT. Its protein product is CASSPPGTRTDTQYF. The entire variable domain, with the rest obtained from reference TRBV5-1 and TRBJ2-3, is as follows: KAGVTQTPRYLIKTRGQQVTLSCSPISGHRSVSWYQQTPGQGLQFLFEYFSETQRNKGNFPGRFSGRQFSNSRSEMNVSTLELGDSALYLCASSPPGTRTDTQYFGPGTRLTVL.

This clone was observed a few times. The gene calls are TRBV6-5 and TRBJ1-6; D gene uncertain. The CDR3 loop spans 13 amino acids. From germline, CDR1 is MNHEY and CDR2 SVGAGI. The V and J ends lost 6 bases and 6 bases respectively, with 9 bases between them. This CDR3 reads CASSKLFNSPLHF. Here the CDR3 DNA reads TGTGCCAGCAGCAAACTTTTTAATTCACCCCTCCACTTT.

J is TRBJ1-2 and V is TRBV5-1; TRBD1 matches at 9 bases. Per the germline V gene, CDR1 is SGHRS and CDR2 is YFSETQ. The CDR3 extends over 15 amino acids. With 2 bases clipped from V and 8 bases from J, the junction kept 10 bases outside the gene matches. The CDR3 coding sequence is TGCGCCAGCAGCTTTACGTGGACAGGGGAAGAGGGCTACACCTTC. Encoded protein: CASSFTWTGEEGYTF. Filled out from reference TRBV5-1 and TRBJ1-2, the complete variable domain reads KAGVTQTPRYLIKTRGQQVTLSCSPISGHRSVSWYQQTPGQGLQFLFEYFSETQRNKGNFPGRFSGRQFSNSRSEMNVSTLELGDSALYLCASSFTWTGEEGYTFGSGTRLTVV.

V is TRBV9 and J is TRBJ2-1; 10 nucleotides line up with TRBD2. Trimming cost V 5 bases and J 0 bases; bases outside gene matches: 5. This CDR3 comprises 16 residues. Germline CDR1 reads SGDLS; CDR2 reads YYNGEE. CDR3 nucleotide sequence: TGTGCCAGCAGAGCTACTAGCGGGGACTCCTACAATGAGCAGTTCTTC. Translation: CASRATSGDSYNEQFF.

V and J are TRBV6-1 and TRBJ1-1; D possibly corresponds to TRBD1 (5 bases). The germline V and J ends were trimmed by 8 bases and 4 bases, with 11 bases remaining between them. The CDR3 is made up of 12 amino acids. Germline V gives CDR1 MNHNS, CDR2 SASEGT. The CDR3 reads CASRWGGTEAFF. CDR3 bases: TGTGCCAGCCGGTGGGGGGGCACTGAAGCTTTCTTT.

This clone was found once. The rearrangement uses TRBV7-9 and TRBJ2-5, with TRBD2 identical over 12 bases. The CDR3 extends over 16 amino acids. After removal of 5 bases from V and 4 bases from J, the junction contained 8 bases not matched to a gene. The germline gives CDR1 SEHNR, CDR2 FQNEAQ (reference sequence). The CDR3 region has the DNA TGTGCCAGCAGCACCGAGACTAGCGGGGGAAGAGAGACCCAGTACTTC. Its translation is CASSTETSGGRETQYF.

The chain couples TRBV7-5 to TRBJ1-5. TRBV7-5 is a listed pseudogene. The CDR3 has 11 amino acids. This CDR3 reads CARATGQPQHF. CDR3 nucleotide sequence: TGTGCCAGAGCCACGGGGCAGCCCCAGCATTTT.

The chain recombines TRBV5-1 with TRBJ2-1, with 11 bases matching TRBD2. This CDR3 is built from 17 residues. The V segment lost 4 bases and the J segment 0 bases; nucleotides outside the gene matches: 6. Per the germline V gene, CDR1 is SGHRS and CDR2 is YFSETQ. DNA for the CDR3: TGCGCCAGCAGCATTCTAGCGGGAGGTAGCTCCTACAATGAGCAGTTCTTC. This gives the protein CASSILAGGSSYNEQFF.

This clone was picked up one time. CDR3 residues: CASSLGALSYGYTF. Here the CDR3 DNA reads TGTGCCAGCAGCCTAGGGGCTCTGAGTTATGGCTACACCTTC. The rearrangement joins TRBV5-6 to TRBJ1-2; tentative D call: TRBD1 (5 bases). CDR1 and CDR2 from the germline V gene are SGHDT and YYEEEE. The CDR3 extends over 14 amino acids. V shed 4 bases and J shed 5 bases, with 15 bases lying between them. Full variable domain (missing parts from reference TRBV5-6 and TRBJ1-2): DAGVTQSPTHLIKTRGQQVTLRCSPKSGHDTVSWYQQALGQGPQFIFQYYEEEERQRGNFPDRFSGHQFPNYSSELNVNALLLGDSALYLCASSLGALSYGYTFGSGTRLTVV.

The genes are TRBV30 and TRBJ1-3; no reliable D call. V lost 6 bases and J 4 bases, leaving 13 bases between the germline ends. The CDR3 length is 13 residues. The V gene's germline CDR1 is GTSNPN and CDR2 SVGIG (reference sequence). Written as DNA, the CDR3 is TGTGCCTGCGGCGGCATGTCGGGAAACACCATATATTTT. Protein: CACGGMSGNTIYF.

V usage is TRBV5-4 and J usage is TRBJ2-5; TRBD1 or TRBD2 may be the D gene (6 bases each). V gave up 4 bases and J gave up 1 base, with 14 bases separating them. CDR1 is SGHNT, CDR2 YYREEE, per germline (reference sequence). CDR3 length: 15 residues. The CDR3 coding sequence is TGTGCCAGCAGCCTGGGGGGCGGGGTCCAAGAGACCCAGTACTTC. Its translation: CASSLGGGVQETQYF.

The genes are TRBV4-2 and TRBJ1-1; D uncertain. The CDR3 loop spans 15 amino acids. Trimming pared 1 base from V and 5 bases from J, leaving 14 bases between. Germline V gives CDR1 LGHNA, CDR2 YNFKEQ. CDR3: CASSQAGLGGTEAFF. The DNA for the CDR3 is TGTGCCAGCAGCCAAGCCGGACTTGGTGGAACTGAAGCTTTCTTT.

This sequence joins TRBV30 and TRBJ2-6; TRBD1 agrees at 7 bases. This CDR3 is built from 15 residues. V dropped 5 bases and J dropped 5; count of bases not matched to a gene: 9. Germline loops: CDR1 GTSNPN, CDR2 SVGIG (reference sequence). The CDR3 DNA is TGTGCCTGGGACCCCGGGACAGCGAGGGCCAACGTCCTGACTTTC. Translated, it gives CAWDPGTARANVLTF.

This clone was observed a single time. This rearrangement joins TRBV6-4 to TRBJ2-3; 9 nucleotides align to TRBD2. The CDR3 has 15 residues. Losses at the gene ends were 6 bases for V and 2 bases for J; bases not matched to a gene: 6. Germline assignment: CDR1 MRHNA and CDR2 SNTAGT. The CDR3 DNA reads TGTGCCAGCAGGGAGACTAGCGGATACACAGATACGCAGTATTTT. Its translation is CASRETSGYTDTQYF.

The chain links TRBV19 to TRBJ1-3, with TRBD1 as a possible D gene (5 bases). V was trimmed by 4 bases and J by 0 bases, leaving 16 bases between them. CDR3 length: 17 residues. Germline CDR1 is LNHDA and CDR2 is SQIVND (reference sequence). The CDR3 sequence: CASSTTGRVRSGNTIYF. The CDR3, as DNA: TGTGCCAGTAGTACTACAGGCCGGGTCCGCTCTGGAAACACCATATATTTT. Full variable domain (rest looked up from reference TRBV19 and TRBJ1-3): DGGITQSPKYLFRKEGQNVTLSCEQNLNHDAMYWYRQDPGQGLRLIYYSQIVNDFQKGDIAEGYSVSREKKESFPLTVTSAQKNPTAFYLCASSTTGRVRSGNTIYFGEGSWLTVV.

CDR3 nucleotide sequence: TGCGCCAGCAGCTTGCCACAGGGTGGGGAAAAACTGTTTTTT. Protein product: CASSLPQGGEKLFF. V usage is TRBV5-1 and J usage is TRBJ1-4; D is perhaps TRBD1 (6 bases). V was trimmed by 1 base and J by 8 bases, leaving 12 bases between them. Germline-derived CDR1 and CDR2 are SGHRS and YFSETQ. The length of the CDR3 is 14 residues.

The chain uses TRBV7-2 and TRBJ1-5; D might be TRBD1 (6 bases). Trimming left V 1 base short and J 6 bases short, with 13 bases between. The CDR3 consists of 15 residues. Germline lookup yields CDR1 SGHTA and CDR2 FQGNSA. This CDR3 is CASSLVMGASQPQHF. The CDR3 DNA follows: TGTGCCAGCAGCTTAGTGATGGGGGCCAGTCAGCCCCAGCATTTT.

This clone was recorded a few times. CDR3 DNA sequence: TGTGCCACCAGCATCGACAGGGGTGGAGTATCACCCCTCCACTTT. This translates into CATSIDRGGVSPLHF. The chain combines TRBV15 with TRBJ1-6; 8 positions agree with TRBD1. There are 15 residues in the CDR3. Germline V gene lookup returns CDR1 LNHNV and CDR2 YYDKDF (reference sequence). The trim removed 4 bases at V and 10 bases at J, leaving 9 bases unmatched.

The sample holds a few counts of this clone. The CDR3 loop is CASSLTGMNTEAFF. The CDR3 nucleotides are TGCGCCAGCAGCTTGACAGGGATGAACACTGAAGCTTTCTTT. V usage is TRBV5-1 and J usage is TRBJ1-1; D might be TRBD1 (6 bases). V was trimmed by 1 base and J by 0 bases, leaving 7 bases between them. Germline V CDR1 and CDR2: SGHRS, YFSETQ. This CDR3 spans 14 amino acids.